This is a list of T cell receptor beta chains from one sample in a study of blood T cell repertoires in COVID-19. Clones were read by immunoSEQ multiplex PCR, and TCRdb kept only the in-frame ones, dropping some. The data hold approximately 150,000 clones, with 75% to 90% observed a single time. The sequencing sample was made of peripheral blood. These receptors were taken from a woman aged 45-65 years with acute or convalescent COVID-19. Both conserved end residues are part of each CDR3. D genes are given only for firm matches. Size is omitted from some rows. Given values are once, few, many or a class for expanded clones.

cdr3_aa: CASSLMGQDIGTQYF
cdr3_nt: TGTGCCAGCAGCTTAATGGGACAGGACATCGGTACGCAGTATTTT
clone_size: .
j_call: TRBJ2-3
v_call: TRBV7-3
d_call: TRBD1

cdr3_aa: CASGAIAGVVETQYF
cdr3_nt: TGTGCCAGCGGGGCCATAGCGGGGGTGGTAGAGACCCAGTACTTC
clone_size: .
j_call: TRBJ2-5
v_call: TRBV3-1/TRBV3-2
d_call: TRBD2

cdr3_aa: CASSRNKNTEAFF
cdr3_nt: TGCGCCAGCAGCCGAAACAAGAACACTGAAGCTTTCTTT
clone_size: once
j_call: TRBJ1-1
v_call: TRBV5-1
d_call: .

cdr3_aa: CARSLLGTLKAHSNQPQHF
cdr3_nt: TGTGCCAGAAGCTTGCTTGGCACACTAAAAGCCCATAGCAATCAGCCCCAGCATTTT
clone_size: once
j_call: TRBJ1-5
v_call: TRBV5-3
d_call: .

cdr3_aa: CASSPNSSGTGETQYF
cdr3_nt: TGCGCCAGCAGCCCAAACTCTTCCGGGACAGGAGAGACCCAGTACTTC
clone_size: .
j_call: TRBJ2-5
v_call: TRBV23-1
d_call: TRBD1

cdr3_aa: CASSLAGAYTGELFF
cdr3_nt: TGCGCCAGCAGCTTGGCGGGAGCCTACACCGGGGAGCTGTTTTTT
clone_size: .
j_call: TRBJ2-2
v_call: TRBV5-1
d_call: .

cdr3_aa: CASSIDPSQGLAPYNEQFF
cdr3_nt: TGTGCCAGTAGTATAGACCCGTCGCAGGGACTAGCACCCTACAATGAGCAGTTCTTC
clone_size: .
j_call: TRBJ2-1
v_call: TRBV19
d_call: TRBD2

cdr3_aa: CASSSDYTYNEQFF
cdr3_nt: TGTGCCAGCAGCTCGGACTACACCTACAATGAGCAGTTCTTC
clone_size: .
j_call: TRBJ2-1
v_call: TRBV7-2
d_call: .

cdr3_aa: CASSPAGAGNTIYF
cdr3_nt: TGCGCCAGCAGCCCTGCAGGGGCTGGAAACACCATATATTTT
clone_size: .
j_call: TRBJ1-3
v_call: TRBV5-1
d_call: .

cdr3_aa: CASSPRGGPTDTQYF
cdr3_nt: TGTGCCAGCTCACCACGAGGGGGACCCACAGATACGCAGTATTTT
clone_size: .
j_call: TRBJ2-3
v_call: TRBV18
d_call: .

cdr3_aa: CASSLVSSSGGRETQYF
cdr3_nt: TGTGCCAGCAGCTTAGTATCAAGTAGCGGGGGAAGAGAGACCCAGTACTTC
clone_size: .
j_call: TRBJ2-5
v_call: TRBV13
d_call: TRBD2

cdr3_aa: CATSRGRDRADQPQHF
cdr3_nt: TGTGCCACCAGCAGAGGCCGGGACAGGGCGGACCAGCCCCAGCATTTT
clone_size: .
j_call: TRBJ1-5
v_call: TRBV15
d_call: TRBD1

cdr3_aa: CASTSQSTDTQYF
cdr3_nt: TGTGCCAGTACTTCCCAGTCCACAGATACGCAGTATTTT
clone_size: .
j_call: TRBJ2-3
v_call: TRBV19
d_call: .

cdr3_aa: CASRHGQDRVF
cdr3_nt: TGTGCCAGCAGACATGGACAGGACCGGGTCTTC
clone_size: .
j_call: TRBJ2-1
v_call: TRBV28
d_call: TRBD1

cdr3_aa: CASSPLAGTGKVAFF
cdr3_nt: TGTGCCAGCTCACCACTCGCCGGGACAGGGAAAGTAGCTTTCTTT
clone_size: .
j_call: TRBJ1-1
v_call: TRBV18
d_call: TRBD1

cdr3_aa: CASSPAWGQANYGYTF
cdr3_nt: TGTGCCAGCAGTCCAGCTTGGGGACAGGCTAACTATGGCTACACCTTC
clone_size: .
j_call: TRBJ1-2
v_call: TRBV28
d_call: TRBD1

cdr3_aa: CAIMRLQGDQPQHF
cdr3_nt: TGTGCCATCATGCGGCTGCAGGGGGATCAGCCCCAGCATTTT
clone_size: .
j_call: TRBJ1-5
v_call: TRBV21-1
d_call: .

cdr3_aa: CASSSMGGNTEAFF
cdr3_nt: TGTGCCAGCAGCTCGATGGGGGGTAACACTGAAGCTTTCTTT
clone_size: .
j_call: TRBJ1-1
v_call: TRBV7-9
d_call: .

cdr3_aa: CASSMSGITNEKLFF
cdr3_nt: TGCGCCAGCAGCATGTCCGGGATAACTAATGAAAAACTGTTTTTT
clone_size: .
j_call: TRBJ1-4
v_call: TRBV5-1
d_call: .

cdr3_aa: CASSVAWGQVYEQYF
cdr3_nt: TGTGCCAGCAGCGTAGCATGGGGACAAGTCTACGAGCAGTACTTC
clone_size: .
j_call: TRBJ2-7
v_call: TRBV9
d_call: .

cdr3_aa: CASSLRGGRNQPQHF
cdr3_nt: TGTGCCAGCAGTTTAAGAGGAGGGAGAAATCAGCCCCAGCATTTT
clone_size: .
j_call: TRBJ1-5
v_call: TRBV28
d_call: .

cdr3_aa: CASSPFTSGSNEQFF
cdr3_nt: TGTGCCAGCAGCCCCTTCACTAGCGGGAGCAATGAGCAGTTCTTC
clone_size: once
j_call: TRBJ2-1
v_call: TRBV7-3
d_call: TRBD2

cdr3_aa: CASSLGSGLANEKLFF
cdr3_nt: TGTGCCAGCAGCCTAGGTAGCGGGTTGGCTAATGAAAAACTGTTTTTT
clone_size: .
j_call: TRBJ1-4
v_call: TRBV7-2
d_call: .

cdr3_aa: CASSQWAGGIVDNEQFF
cdr3_nt: TGTGCCAGCAGCCAATGGGCCGGCGGGATAGTCGACAATGAGCAGTTCTTC
clone_size: .
j_call: TRBJ2-1
v_call: TRBV3-1/TRBV3-2
d_call: .

cdr3_aa: CASSNGQGSNEQFF
cdr3_nt: TGTGCCAGCAGTAACGGACAGGGCTCCAATGAGCAGTTCTTC
clone_size: .
j_call: TRBJ2-1
v_call: TRBV6-4
d_call: TRBD1

cdr3_aa: CASSPYGESADTQYF
cdr3_nt: TGTGCCAGCAGCCCATATGGGGAGAGCGCAGATACGCAGTATTTT
clone_size: .
j_call: TRBJ2-3
v_call: TRBV11-3
d_call: .

cdr3_aa: CASHADQPQHF
cdr3_nt: TGTGCCAGCCATGCAGATCAGCCCCAGCATTTT
clone_size: .
j_call: TRBJ1-5
v_call: TRBV14
d_call: .

cdr3_aa: CASSLARGLGRNEQFF
cdr3_nt: TGCGCCAGCAGCTTGGCCCGGGGACTGGGACGGAATGAGCAGTTCTTC
clone_size: once
j_call: TRBJ2-1
v_call: TRBV5-1
d_call: .

cdr3_aa: CASTLGHLYGYTF
cdr3_nt: TGTGCCAGCACCTTGGGACATCTCTATGGCTACACCTTC
clone_size: .
j_call: TRBJ1-2
v_call: TRBV12-3/TRBV12-4
d_call: .

cdr3_aa: CASRRQRANYGYTF
cdr3_nt: TGTGCCAGCAGGAGACAGCGAGCTAACTATGGCTACACCTTC
clone_size: .
j_call: TRBJ1-2
v_call: TRBV28
d_call: .

cdr3_aa: CASSPRGRTNEQFF
cdr3_nt: TGTGCCAGCAGCCCCCGAGGGAGGACGAATGAGCAGTTCTTC
clone_size: few
j_call: TRBJ2-1
v_call: TRBV9
d_call: .

cdr3_aa: CASSYDSNEQFF
cdr3_nt: TGTGCCAGCAGTTACGACTCAAATGAGCAGTTCTTC
clone_size: few
j_call: TRBJ2-1
v_call: TRBV2
d_call: .

cdr3_aa: CATNRDRGRSPLHF
cdr3_nt: TGTGCCACCAACCGGGACAGGGGTAGGTCACCCCTCCACTTT
clone_size: .
j_call: TRBJ1-6
v_call: TRBV28
d_call: TRBD1

cdr3_aa: CASSPFRGNTEAFF
cdr3_nt: TGTGCCAGTAGTCCCTTCAGGGGTAACACTGAAGCTTTCTTT
clone_size: .
j_call: TRBJ1-1
v_call: TRBV19
d_call: .

cdr3_aa: CASSLTAQGTGYGYTF
cdr3_nt: TGTGCCAGCAGCTTAACAGCACAGGGGACTGGCTATGGCTACACCTTC
clone_size: few
j_call: TRBJ1-2
v_call: TRBV3-1/TRBV3-2
d_call: TRBD1

cdr3_aa: CSASGRDRGGHEQFF
cdr3_nt: TGCAGTGCTAGTGGCCGGGACAGGGGAGGCCATGAGCAGTTCTTC
clone_size: .
j_call: TRBJ2-1
v_call: TRBV20-1
d_call: TRBD1

cdr3_aa: CASSSQGTNSPLHF
cdr3_nt: TGTGCCAGCAGCTCGCAGGGGACTAATTCACCCCTCCACTTT
clone_size: .
j_call: TRBJ1-6
v_call: TRBV3-1/TRBV3-2
d_call: .

cdr3_aa: CASSRTGGYQPQHF
cdr3_nt: TGTGCCAGCAGCCGGACAGGGGGATATCAGCCCCAGCATTTT
clone_size: .
j_call: TRBJ1-5
v_call: TRBV7-9
d_call: TRBD1

cdr3_aa: CASSPARDFEFF
cdr3_nt: TGTGCCAGCAGCCCCGCCCGGGACTTCGAGTTCTTC
clone_size: .
j_call: TRBJ2-1
v_call: TRBV6-5
d_call: .

cdr3_aa: CASSPPSRAEGYTF
cdr3_nt: TGTGCCAGCTCACCACCTTCCAGGGCCGAAGGCTACACCTTC
clone_size: .
j_call: TRBJ1-2
v_call: TRBV18
d_call: .

cdr3_aa: CASSDSNSGANVLTF
cdr3_nt: TGTGCCAGCAGTGACTCCAACTCTGGGGCCAACGTCCTGACTTTC
clone_size: .
j_call: TRBJ2-6
v_call: TRBV6-4
d_call: .

cdr3_aa: CASSLGAAYEQYF
cdr3_nt: TGTGCCAGCAGTTTAGGGGCAGCCTACGAGCAGTACTTC
clone_size: once
j_call: TRBJ2-7
v_call: TRBV12-3/TRBV12-4
d_call: .

cdr3_aa: CASSLDAGPGYEQFF
cdr3_nt: TGTGCCAGCAGCTTAGATGCGGGACCGGGGTATGAGCAGTTCTTC
clone_size: .
j_call: TRBJ2-1
v_call: TRBV11-3
d_call: .

cdr3_aa: CAIPGTSGATDTQYF
cdr3_nt: TGTGCCATCCCCGGGACTAGCGGGGCCACAGATACGCAGTATTTT
clone_size: once
j_call: TRBJ2-3
v_call: TRBV6-5
d_call: TRBD2

cdr3_aa: CATSETGGGEKLFF
cdr3_nt: TGTGCCACCAGTGAGACAGGGGGTGGTGAAAAACTGTTTTTT
clone_size: .
j_call: TRBJ1-4
v_call: TRBV24-1
d_call: TRBD1

cdr3_aa: CASSFLGGDREAFF
cdr3_nt: TGTGCCAGCAGTTTCTTAGGGGGCGACCGTGAAGCTTTCTTT
clone_size: .
j_call: TRBJ1-1
v_call: TRBV27
d_call: TRBD1

cdr3_aa: CASSLVGGSLRLYGYTF
cdr3_nt: TGCGCCAGCAGCTTGGTGGGGGGGAGCCTGAGGCTCTATGGCTACACCTTC
clone_size: .
j_call: TRBJ1-2
v_call: TRBV5-1
d_call: .

cdr3_aa: CANRRTGGPEAFF
cdr3_nt: TGTGCCAACCGAAGAACAGGGGGCCCTGAAGCTTTCTTT
clone_size: .
j_call: TRBJ1-1
v_call: TRBV6-5
d_call: TRBD1

cdr3_aa: CASSHGTSYEQYF
cdr3_nt: TGTGCCAGCAGCCACGGGACTTCCTACGAGCAGTACTTC
clone_size: .
j_call: TRBJ2-7
v_call: TRBV3-1/TRBV3-2
d_call: .

cdr3_aa: CASSQEQGGGLGEAFF
cdr3_nt: TGCGCCAGCAGCCAAGAACAAGGGGGCGGGTTGGGTGAAGCTTTCTTT
clone_size: .
j_call: TRBJ1-1
v_call: TRBV4-1
d_call: TRBD1

cdr3_aa: CASGTTTSGPQETQYF
cdr3_nt: TGTGCCAGCGGAACAACGACTAGCGGACCTCAAGAGACCCAGTACTTC
clone_size: .
j_call: TRBJ2-5
v_call: TRBV2
d_call: TRBD2

cdr3_aa: CATSGGLAYNEQFF
cdr3_nt: TGTGCCACCAGTGGGGGACTAGCCTACAATGAGCAGTTCTTC
clone_size: .
j_call: TRBJ2-1
v_call: TRBV24-1
d_call: TRBD2

cdr3_aa: CASSGLAGSADTQYF
cdr3_nt: TGTGCCAGCAGTGGACTAGCGGGATCCGCAGATACGCAGTATTTT
clone_size: .
j_call: TRBJ2-3
v_call: TRBV2
d_call: TRBD2

cdr3_aa: CASSLDGQLATDTQYF
cdr3_nt: TGTGCCAGCAGCTTAGACGGACAACTAGCCACAGATACGCAGTATTTT
clone_size: .
j_call: TRBJ2-3
v_call: TRBV7-8
d_call: .